The 19 T cell receptor beta chains given below trace back to one sample, sequenced in a study of cytomegalovirus exposure and HLA in healthy donors. The PCR was carried out with 60 Vbeta primers and 13 Jbeta primers. The protocol was immunoSEQ multiplex PCR, while the TCRdb copy is restricted to in-frame clones and leaves out a portion. The sample contains about 160,000 clones, 80% of which appear only once. Sequencing was carried out using PBMCs. These receptors all come from a man in his thirties or forties in good health and CMV-seronegative.

V gene TRBV29-1 combines with J gene TRBJ1-2; D perhaps matches TRBD1 (6 bases). Deletions cut 4 bases from V and 8 bases from J, with 23 bases between. CDR3 size: 15 residues. Per the germline V gene, CDR1 is SQVTM and CDR2 is ANQGSEA. The CDR3 protein is CSVGGTTGPKGGYTF. The CDR3 DNA follows: TGCAGCGTTGGAGGCACGACAGGCCCTAAGGGGGGCTACACCTTC.

In nucleotides, the CDR3 is TGCGCCAGCAGCTCCCATAGATCCGACTTAAACACTGAAGCTTTCTTT. Its translation: CASSSHRSDLNTEAFF. The V gene is TRBV5-1, the J gene TRBJ1-1; D is uncertain. The CDR3 contains 16 residues. From germline, CDR1 is SGHRS and CDR2 YFSETQ. Trimming removed 3 bases at V and 2 bases at J, with 17 bases between.

The CDR3 spells CASRGQANNSPLHF. CDR3 DNA: TGTGCCAGCAGGGGACAGGCAAATAATTCACCCCTCCACTTT. This chain uses TRBV9 with TRBJ1-6, with 8 bases lining up with TRBD1. Germline trimming cut 5 bases from V and 5 bases from J; bases unmatched to any gene: 3. From germline, CDR1 is SGDLS and CDR2 YYNGEE. There are 14 residues in the CDR3. Combining the CDR3 with reference TRBV9 and TRBJ1-6 gives the whole variable domain DSGVTQTPKHLITATGQRVTLRCSPRSGDLSVYWYQQSLDQGLQFLIQYYNGEERAKGNILERFSAQQFPDLHSELNLSSLELGDSALYFCASRGQANNSPLHFGNGTRLTVT.

The chain links TRBV28 to TRBJ1-2, with D possibly TRBD1 on 5 matching bases. The CDR3 is made up of 15 amino acids. V lost 8 bases to trimming and J lost 5 bases, with 21 bases between them. Germline V gene sequence: CDR1 MDHEN, CDR2 SYDVKM. The CDR3 region has the DNA TGTGCCAGCGGTGCGTTTCCGGCAGGGAATTATGGCTACACCTTC. The encoded protein is CASGAFPAGNYGYTF.

The chain links TRBV30 to TRBJ1-3; tentative D call: TRBD1 (6 bases). Per germline, CDR1 GTSNPN and CDR2 SVGIG (reference sequence). Trimming removed 5 bases from V and 4 bases from J, with 12 bases in between. The length of the CDR3 is 13 residues. The CDR3 spells CAWSRGGGNTIYF. Here the CDR3 DNA reads TGTGCCTGGTCGAGGGGGGGCGGAAACACCATATATTTT.

The chain has TRBV11-1 and TRBJ2-7; 7 bases are a match to TRBD1. The CDR3 has 13 amino acids. V lost 5 bases, J lost 3 bases, and 4 bases stayed unmatched. CDR1 is SGHAT, CDR2 FQDESV, per germline (reference sequence). The chain's CDR3 is CASSRGQNYEQYF. Written as DNA, the CDR3 is TGTGCCAGCAGCCGGGGACAGAACTACGAGCAGTACTTC.

The chain uses TRBV30 and TRBJ2-7; 11 bases are a match to TRBD2. Germline trimming cut 1 base from V and 3 bases from J; bases unmatched to any gene: 2. Germline CDR1 reads GTSNPN; CDR2 reads SVGIG (reference sequence). The CDR3 consists of 14 residues. The CDR3 spells CAWSGLAGSYEQYF. CDR3 in DNA: TGTGCCTGGAGTGGACTAGCGGGGAGCTACGAGCAGTACTTC. The whole variable domain, filled in from reference TRBV30 and TRBJ2-7, reads SQTIHQWPATLVQPVGSPLSLECTVEGTSNPNLYWYRQAAGRGLQLLFYSVGIGQISSEVPQNLSASRPQDRQFILSSKKLLLSDSGFYLCAWSGLAGSYEQYFGPGTRLTVT.

This clone was seen just once. The chain employs TRBV30 and TRBJ1-2, with D possibly being TRBD1 (6 bases). The CDR3 covers 14 residues. Trimming removed 2 bases at V and 6 bases at J, with 16 bases between. Germline assignment: CDR1 GTSNPN and CDR2 SVGIG (reference sequence). This CDR3 is CAWSLSGRGNGYTF. The CDR3 bases are TGTGCCTGGAGTCTTTCAGGGAGGGGGAATGGCTACACCTTC.

The rearrangement joins TRBV28 to TRBJ1-1; D might be TRBD1 (5 bases). There are 15 residues in the CDR3. Germline assignment: CDR1 MDHEN and CDR2 SYDVKM. With 5 bases removed from V and 3 bases from J, the gap between germline ends came to 16 bases. The CDR3 bases are TGTGCCAGCAGTCCCCGGACACTAAATTACACTGAAGCTTTCTTT. This sequence encodes CASSPRTLNYTEAFF.

The chain links TRBV5-4 to TRBJ2-7; D gene uncertain. With 4 bases removed from V and 0 bases from J, the gap between germline ends came to 5 bases. The CDR3 loop spans 12 amino acids. The germline CDR1 and CDR2 sequences are SGHNT and YYREEE (reference sequence). As DNA, the CDR3 is TGTGCCAGCAGCGAGAGCTCCTACGAGCAGTACTTC. This translates into CASSESSYEQYF.

The rearrangement uses TRBV19 and TRBJ1-6, with D perhaps matching TRBD1 (5 bases). The CDR3 contains 14 residues. V dropped 5 bases and J dropped 4 bases, with 9 bases sitting between them. Looked up from germline, CDR1 is LNHDA and CDR2 is SQIVND (reference sequence). CDR3 in amino acids: CASSSDNYNSPLHF. In DNA, the CDR3 is TGTGCCAGTAGTTCGGACAATTATAATTCACCCCTCCACTTT.

This clone has more than one count but fewer than ten. This CDR3 is CASSRGRAAQPQHF. In DNA form, the CDR3 reads TGTGCCAGCAGCAGAGGGAGGGCGGCTCAGCCCCAGCATTTT. The rearrangement uses TRBV7-2 and TRBJ1-5; D remains ambiguous. This CDR3 region has 14 residues. CDR1 and CDR2 from the germline V gene are SGHTA and FQGNSA. V lost 5 bases to trimming and J lost 6 bases, with 14 bases between them.

The rearrangement links TRBV28 to TRBJ1-5, with D possibly being TRBD1 (5 bases). The germline gives CDR1 MDHEN, CDR2 SYDVKM. The length of the CDR3 is 13 residues. Between the trimmed V and J ends, which lost 7 bases and 3 bases, there was a span of 10 bases. Here the CDR3 DNA reads TGTGCCAGCAATGACAGCCCCAATCAGCCCCAGCATTTT. It translates to CASNDSPNQPQHF.

J is TRBJ1-2 and V is TRBV28; D call uncertain. The germline V and J ends were trimmed by 6 bases and 2 bases, with 7 bases remaining between them. The CDR3 spans 12 residues. Germline V gene data show CDR1 as MDHEN and CDR2 as SYDVKM. CDR3 amino acids: CASRRGNYGYTF. The CDR3 DNA sequence: TGTGCCAGCAGGCGAGGGAACTATGGCTACACCTTC.

CDR3 region: CASSQGAKVNEQYF. The DNA for the CDR3 is TGTGCCAGCAGCCAAGGGGCGAAAGTCAACGAGCAGTACTTC. The chain is built from TRBV4-2 and TRBJ2-7; D gene uncertain. The CDR3 has 14 amino acids. V lost 1 base and J lost 5, with 12 bases in between. Germline CDR1 reads LGHNA; CDR2 reads YNFKEQ.

Regarding this clone: In the same sample, other DNA sequences code for this CDR3. The rearrangement links TRBV5-8 to TRBJ2-5, with TRBD2 matching 12 bases. Germline trimming cut 4 bases from V and 2 bases from J; bases unmatched to any gene: 3. The CDR3 contains 15 residues. CDR1 is SGHTS, CDR2 YDEGEE, per germline. The DNA for the CDR3 is TGTGCCAGCAGCAAAGGACTAGCGGGGCAAGAGACCCAGTACTTC. It yields the protein CASSKGLAGQETQYF.

This rearrangement joins TRBV5-1 to TRBJ2-5; 7 bases line up with TRBD1. Germline values: CDR1 SGHRS, CDR2 YFSETQ. The CDR3 is made up of 14 amino acids. V trimming: 0 bases; J trimming: 5 bases; junction bases outside the gene matches: 4. This chain's CDR3 is CASSLVGGEETQYF. In DNA form, the CDR3 reads TGCGCCAGCAGCTTGGTAGGGGGCGAGGAGACCCAGTACTTC. The whole variable domain, remainder taken from reference TRBV5-1 and TRBJ2-5, is KAGVTQTPRYLIKTRGQQVTLSCSPISGHRSVSWYQQTPGQGLQFLFEYFSETQRNKGNFPGRFSGRQFSNSRSEMNVSTLELGDSALYLCASSLVGGEETQYFGPGTRLLVL.

This chain connects TRBV5-1 to TRBJ2-3, with 10 bases fitting TRBD2. The CDR3 has 17 residues. Germline CDR1 reads SGHRS; CDR2 reads YFSETQ. V lost 3 bases to trimming and J lost 3 bases; unmatched junction nucleotides: 10. This CDR3 reads CASSYGALAGETDTQYF. CDR3 coding DNA: TGCGCCAGCAGCTATGGGGCCCTAGCGGGAGAAACAGATACGCAGTATTTT. Supplemented by reference TRBV5-1 and TRBJ2-3, the full variable domain reads KAGVTQTPRYLIKTRGQQVTLSCSPISGHRSVSWYQQTPGQGLQFLFEYFSETQRNKGNFPGRFSGRQFSNSRSEMNVSTLELGDSALYLCASSYGALAGETDTQYFGPGTRLTVL.

CDR3 nucleotide sequence: TGTGCCAGCAGCTTATTGGCCGGGATCACGAGGGACGAGCAGTACTTC. Translation gives CASSLLAGITRDEQYF. The gene calls are TRBV13 and TRBJ2-7; TRBD2 might be the D (5 bases). CDR1 and CDR2 from the germline V gene are PRHDT and FYEKMQ (reference sequence). The CDR3 consists of 16 residues. Trimming took off 2 bases at V and 5 bases at J, with 19 bases between the two ends.